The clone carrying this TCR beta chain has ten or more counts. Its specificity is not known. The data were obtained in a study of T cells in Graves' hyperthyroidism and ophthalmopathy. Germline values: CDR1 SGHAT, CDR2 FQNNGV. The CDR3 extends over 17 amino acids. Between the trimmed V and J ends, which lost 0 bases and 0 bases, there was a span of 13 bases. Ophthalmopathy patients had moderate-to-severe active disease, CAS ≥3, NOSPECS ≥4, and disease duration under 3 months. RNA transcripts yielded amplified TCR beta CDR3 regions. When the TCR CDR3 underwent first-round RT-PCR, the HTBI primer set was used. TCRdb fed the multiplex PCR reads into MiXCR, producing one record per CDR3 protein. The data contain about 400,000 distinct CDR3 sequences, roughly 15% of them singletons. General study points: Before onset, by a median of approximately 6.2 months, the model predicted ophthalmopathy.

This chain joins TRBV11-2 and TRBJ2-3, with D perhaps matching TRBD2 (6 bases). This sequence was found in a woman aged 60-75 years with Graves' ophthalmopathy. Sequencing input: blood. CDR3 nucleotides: TGTGCCAGCAGCTTAGATTCGCTAGCGAGAAGCACAGATACGCAGTATTTT. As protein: CASSLDSLARSTDTQYF.